Presented here are 26 T cell receptor beta chains from one specimen sequenced in a study of identical twins. MiXCR, applied by TCRdb to the 5' RACE reads, yields one record per CDR3 protein. The table has about 550,000 distinct CDR3 sequences, around 24% seen once; the top ten hold approximately 0.48%. This sample also belongs to another study, concerning yellow fever vaccine responses in identical twins.

The sample consisted of CD4+ T cells sorted from blood. The receptors here all came from a woman aged 18 to 35 in good health.

V gene TRBV10-3 combines with J gene TRBJ2-7; no firm D call. The CDR3 contains 14 residues. Germline CDR1 and CDR2: ENHRY and SYGVKD. V was pared by 2 bases and J by 2 bases, with 10 bases between. The CDR3 reads CAISEMGGTYEQYF. The CDR3 nucleotides read TGTGCCATCAGTGAGATGGGCGGAACCTACGAGCAGTACTTC.

This clonotype has more than one count but fewer than ten. This chain connects TRBV7-2 to TRBJ1-2; unclear D gene. The CDR3 runs to 13 residues. With 2 bases removed from V and 7 bases from J, the gap between germline ends came to 11 bases. CDR1 is SGHTA and CDR2 is FQGNSA in the germline V gene. CDR3 sequence (DNA): TGTGCCAGCAGCTTATTGAGGGATGGTGGCTACACCTTC. As protein: CASSLLRDGGYTF.

This chain joins TRBV10-3 and TRBJ2-7, with TRBD2 identical over 9 bases. The CDR3 totals 16 residues. Germline values: CDR1 ENHRY, CDR2 SYGVKD. Losses at the gene ends were 0 bases for V and 3 bases for J; bases not matched to a gene: 6. In DNA, the CDR3 is TGTGCCATCAGTGAGTCCCCTAGCGGGACGGTCTACGAGCAGTACTTC. Amino acid sequence: CAISESPSGTVYEQYF.

The chain links TRBV20-1 to TRBJ2-7, with 9 bases aligning to TRBD2. Germline CDR1 and CDR2: DFQATT and SNEGSKA (reference sequence). The CDR3 loop spans 15 amino acids. V shed 3 bases and J 0 bases; nucleotides not matched to a gene: 6. CDR3 region: CSARPSGRSSYEQYF. The CDR3 region has the DNA TGCAGTGCTAGGCCCAGCGGGAGGAGCTCCTACGAGCAGTACTTC.

The chain has TRBV20-1 and TRBJ2-5; 12 bases line up with TRBD2. The junction had 7 bases not matched to a gene; V was cut back by 5 bases and J by 3 bases. Germline V gene sequence: CDR1 DFQATT, CDR2 SNEGSKA (reference sequence). The CDR3 is made up of 15 amino acids. CDR3 in DNA: TGCAGTGCTGGGAGACTAGCGGGGGTGGAAGAGACCCAGTACTTC. Translating it yields CSAGRLAGVEETQYF.

This CDR3 reads CASGRLEQYF. In DNA, the CDR3 is TGTGCCAGCGGACGACTAGAGCAGTACTTC. V is TRBV2 and J is TRBJ2-7; the D gene is possibly TRBD2 (5 bases). The length of the CDR3 is 10 residues. The germline gives CDR1 SNHLY, CDR2 FYNNEI. Trimming shortened V by 8 bases and J by 7 bases, and 9 bases separated the two germline ends.

The chain combines TRBV24-1 with TRBJ2-3; 9 bases fit TRBD1. The CDR3 has 14 residues. J gave up 14 bases and V 4 bases, and 12 bases lay outside the gene matches. Germline lookup yields CDR1 KGHDR and CDR2 SFDVKD. The CDR3 reads CATSEPGTGLIWYF. Written as DNA, the CDR3 is TGTGCCACCAGTGAGCCCGGGACAGGGTTAATATGGTATTTT.

This clonotype occurred a few times. The chain carries TRBV6-1 and TRBJ2-5; D possibly corresponds to TRBD2 (5 bases). V lost 6 bases, J lost 3 bases, and 11 bases lay in between. CDR3 length: 13 residues. Germline-derived CDR1 and CDR2 are MNHNS and SASEGT. The CDR3 sequence is CASRSLAKETQYF. CDR3 bases: TGTGCCAGCAGATCGCTAGCAAAAGAGACCCAGTACTTC.

This clonotype was seen more than once but under ten times. This rearrangement joins TRBV12-3 or TRBV12-4 to TRBJ2-5; 11 bases fit TRBD2. With 5 bases clipped from V and 2 bases from J, the junction kept 13 bases outside the gene matches. CDR3 size: 18 residues. This chain's CDR3 is CASSLLAGGLIVQETQYF. The CDR3 DNA follows: TGTGCCAGCAGTCTTCTAGCGGGAGGCCTCATTGTTCAAGAGACCCAGTACTTC.

This clonotype occurred a few times. V is TRBV25-1 and J is TRBJ1-4; possible D gene TRBD1, 5 bases. The CDR3 covers 15 residues. The V end lost 1 base, the J end lost 1 base, and 7 bases lay between the germline ends. Germline V gives CDR1 MGHDK, CDR2 SYGVNS. CDR3 region: CASSEWGRTNEKLFF. CDR3 nucleotides: TGTGCCAGCAGTGAATGGGGCAGAACTAATGAAAAACTGTTTTTT.

This clonotype was counted between two and nine times. The V call is TRBV5-1, the J call TRBJ2-1; 9 nucleotides line up with TRBD1. The CDR3 extends over 16 amino acids. Per germline, CDR1 SGHRS and CDR2 YFSETQ. J gave up 2 bases and V 3 bases, and 6 bases lay outside the gene matches. CDR3 region: CASSSMDRGPYNEQFF. The CDR3 region has the DNA TGCGCCAGCAGCTCTATGGACAGGGGTCCCTACAATGAGCAGTTCTTC.

In its sample, this clonotype was seen a few times. The chain employs TRBV2 and TRBJ1-6; possibly TRBD1 for D (5 bases). The V gene lost 9 bases and the J gene lost 6 bases, with 18 bases spanning the gap. CDR3 length: 15 residues. The germline CDR1 and CDR2 sequences are SNHLY and FYNNEI. CDR3 in amino acids: CASQMEAGSNSPLHF. The CDR3 DNA reads as TGTGCCAGTCAAATGGAGGCAGGGAGTAATTCACCCCTCCACTTT. The whole variable domain, filled in from reference TRBV2 and TRBJ1-6, reads EPEVTQTPSHQVTQMGQEVILRCVPISNHLYFYWYRQILGQKVEFLVSFYNNEISEKSEIFDDQFSVERPDGSNFTLKIRSTKLEDSAMYFCASQMEAGSNSPLHFGNGTRLTVT.

The chain is built from TRBV12-3 or TRBV12-4 and TRBJ2-7; 10 bases agree with TRBD1. This CDR3 comprises 18 residues. V was clipped by 3 bases and J by 7 bases; unmatched bases: 18. CDR3 residues: CASSFLPTGGPPLWEQYF. The CDR3 region has the DNA TGTGCCAGCAGTTTTCTCCCGACAGGGGGCCCTCCGCTTTGGGAGCAGTACTTC.

The sample holds a few counts of this clonotype. This chain connects TRBV19 to TRBJ2-2; D is ambiguous. Trimming pared 5 bases from V and 5 bases from J, leaving 12 bases between. The CDR3 contains 14 residues. Germline V gene data show CDR1 as LNHDA and CDR2 as SQIVND (reference sequence). CDR3 residues: CASSPPTLTGELFF. Here the CDR3 DNA reads TGTGCCAGTAGTCCCCCCACTTTAACCGGGGAGCTGTTTTTT.

A few counts support this clonotype. The rearrangement uses TRBV4-1 and TRBJ2-2; D may be TRBD2 (6 bases). CDR1 and CDR2 from the germline V gene are MGHRA and YSYEKL. The CDR3 has 15 amino acids. V lost 5 bases to trimming and J lost 5 bases, with 15 bases between them. The DNA of the CDR3 is TGCGCCAGCAGCAGCCCCCGCGGAGGGACCGGGGAGCTGTTTTTT. This encodes CASSSPRGGTGELFF.

Many counts were recorded for this clonotype. The chain uses TRBV7-2 and TRBJ2-1; 8 bases line up with TRBD2. The germline V gene encodes CDR1 SGHTA and CDR2 FQGNSA. CDR3 length: 17 residues. Trimming at V came to 5 bases and at J to 2 bases, leaving 11 bases not matched to a gene. The CDR3 here is CASSLRPASGPYNEQFF. CDR3 sequence (DNA): TGTGCCAGCAGCCTACGTCCGGCTAGCGGGCCCTACAATGAGCAGTTCTTC.

This chain connects TRBV12-5 to TRBJ2-5; the match to TRBD1 covers 7 bases. Germline trimming cut 6 bases from V and 1 base from J; bases unmatched to any gene: 8. Germline CDR1 reads LGHNT; CDR2 reads FRNRAP. There are 15 residues in the CDR3. The CDR3 nucleotides read TGTGCTAGTGGCAAGGGGACAGTTACCCAAGAGACCCAGTACTTC. This sequence encodes CASGKGTVTQETQYF.

The gene calls are TRBV28 and TRBJ2-7; D not resolved. The V gene's germline CDR1 is MDHEN and CDR2 SYDVKM. The CDR3 is 14 residues long. V gave up 1 base and J gave up 3 bases, with 10 bases separating them. CDR3 in amino acids: CASSLSGDIYEQYV. DNA for the CDR3: TGTGCCAGCAGTTTATCTGGAGACATCTACGAGCAGTACGTC.

The V gene is TRBV28, the J gene TRBJ2-5; 11 bases are shared with TRBD2. Germline loops: CDR1 MDHEN, CDR2 SYDVKM. There are 16 residues in the CDR3. V lost 5 bases to trimming and J lost 4 bases; unmatched junction nucleotides: 9. CDR3 sequence (DNA): TGTGCCAGCAGTACACCGACTAGCGGGATCCCAGAGACCCAGTACTTC. Protein sequence: CASSTPTSGIPETQYF. The full variable domain, completed using reference TRBV28 and TRBJ2-5, is DVKVTQSSRYLVKRTGEKVFLECVQDMDHENMFWYRQDPGLGLRLIYFSYDVKMKEKGDIPEGYSVSREKKERFSLILESASTNQTSMYLCASSTPTSGIPETQYFGPGTRLLVL.

The CDR3 DNA reads as TGTGCCAGCAGCCATGTCGGACTAGCGGGAACCTACGAGCAGTACTTC. Amino acid sequence: CASSHVGLAGTYEQYF. The V call is TRBV14, the J call TRBJ2-7, with TRBD2 identical over 12 bases. CDR3 length: 16 residues. V lost 3 bases, J lost 2 bases, and 5 bases stayed unmatched. Germline V CDR1 and CDR2: SGHDN, FVKESK. The full variable domain, its missing parts supplied by reference TRBV14 and TRBJ2-7, is EAGVTQFPSHSVIEKGQTVTLRCDPISGHDNLYWYRRVMGKEIKFLLHFVKESKQDESGMPNNRFLAERTGGTYSTLKVQPAELEDSGVYFCASSHVGLAGTYEQYFGPGTRLTVT.

This clonotype was counted between two and nine times. The chain joins TRBV10-3 to TRBJ2-1; a weak D match, TRBD2 (5 bases). The CDR3 length is 15 residues. Deletions cut 5 bases from V and 6 bases from J, with 17 bases between. Germline V lookup: CDR1 ENHRY, CDR2 SYGVKD. The CDR3 DNA follows: TGTGCCATCAGTCCCTTAGAGGGCAAGGGCAATGAGCAGTTCTTC. Amino acid sequence: CAISPLEGKGNEQFF.

Written as DNA, the CDR3 is TGCGCCAGCAGCTTGGGCGGGACCCTCTACGAGCAGTACTTC. Amino acid sequence: CASSLGGTLYEQYF. The chain links TRBV5-1 to TRBJ2-7; a weak D match, TRBD2 (6 bases). The germline V gene encodes CDR1 SGHRS and CDR2 YFSETQ. This CDR3 has 14 residues. Trimming stripped 0 bases from V and 3 bases from J, with 10 bases between.

The chain uses TRBV20-1 and TRBJ2-1, with TRBD2 matching 10 bases. The germline V gene encodes CDR1 DFQATT and CDR2 SNEGSKA (reference sequence). V lost 3 bases to trimming and J lost 7 bases; unmatched junction nucleotides: 12. There are 16 residues in the CDR3. CDR3 loop: CSASRTPGLASNEQFF. The CDR3 DNA is TGCAGTGCTAGCCGAACACCGGGACTAGCGTCGAATGAGCAGTTCTTC.

The chain carries TRBV7-8 and TRBJ2-1, with D perhaps matching TRBD1 (5 bases). The CDR3 contains 17 residues. Germline CDR1 reads SGHVS; CDR2 reads FQNEAQ. The V end was cut by 2 bases, the J end by 8 bases, with 22 bases between. CDR3 region: CASSLSRGPALTDEQFF. As DNA, the CDR3 is TGTGCCAGCAGCTTAAGTAGGGGTCCTGCCCTTACAGATGAGCAGTTCTTC.

The chain joins TRBV5-6 to TRBJ2-5, with a possible D match to TRBD1 (6 bases). Germline V gives CDR1 SGHDT, CDR2 YYEEEE. The CDR3 runs to 16 residues. The V and J ends lost 1 base and 4 bases respectively, with 17 bases between them. The DNA of the CDR3 is TGTGCCAGCAGCTTGCTAGGGGGACCTACTGTAGAGACCCAGTACTTC. It codes for CASSLLGGPTVETQYF.

The sample holds one count of this clonotype. The V and J genes are TRBV5-1 and TRBJ1-6; 7 bases agree with TRBD1. The length of the CDR3 is 15 residues. V shed 2 bases and J 13 bases; nucleotides not matched to a gene: 12. Germline CDR1 and CDR2: SGHRS and YFSETQ. The CDR3: CASSFSTGVKAPLHF. DNA for the CDR3: TGCGCCAGCAGCTTCTCTACAGGGGTAAAGGCCCCCCTCCACTTT.